The sequence of this T cell receptor beta chain was determined in a study of blood T cells in healthy people across ages. Study-wide results and limits: Diversity of TCR beta per million T cells declined in a roughly linear way with age.

Alongside a J-beta primer mix, a sample-barcoded 5' primer served in a second PCR lasting about 7 to 12 cycles. TCRdb reprocessed the 5' RACE reads via MiXCR and lists one record per CDR3 protein. The sample contains 1,300,000 or so distinct CDR3 sequences, approximately 60% of which appear only once. This CDR3 has 11 amino acids. The germline V gene encodes CDR1 SQVTM and CDR2 ANQGSEA. V shed 7 bases and J shed 7 bases, with 11 bases lying between them. This clonotype was counted a few times. Its antigen is currently unknown. This rearrangement joins TRBV29-1 to TRBJ2-4; D is unresolved. The TCR was taken from a man aged 18 to 30 in good health. What was sequenced was blood. CDR3 nucleotide sequence: TGCAGCGCCAGTGTCGGGAACATTCAGTACTTC. It encodes CSASVGNIQYF.